The rows below give T cell receptor beta chains drawn from one sample of a study of T cells in tumors after PD-1 blockade. TCRdb's copy holds only in-frame clones and misses some; the assay was immunoSEQ multiplex PCR. Of around 51,000 clones in the sample, 81% are singletons; the top ten hold just over 4%. Sequencing was performed on PBMCs, taken before anti-PD-1 treatment. The receptors derive from a human donor with basal cell carcinoma. Both conserved end residues are part of each CDR3. A D gene is named only where the DNA matches it firmly. Only some rows state a clone size, as once, few, many or a class for expanded clones.

D	V	J	size	CDR3	DNA
.	TRBV5-5	TRBJ2-3	once	CASSLGQATDTQYF	TGTGCCAGCAGCTTGGGACAGGCAACAGATACGCAGTATTTT
.	TRBV10-3	TRBJ2-7	.	CAISTTEIYTYEQYF	TGTGCCATCAGTACGACGGAAATTTACACCTACGAGCAGTACTTC
TRBD1	TRBV27	TRBJ2-7	.	CASSFGRTGDSYEQYF	TGTGCCAGCAGTTTTGGGAGAACAGGGGACTCCTACGAGCAGTACTTC
.	TRBV6-4	TRBJ2-3	.	CASSVSRNTDTQYF	TGTGCCAGCAGTGTATCGCGGAACACAGATACGCAGTATTTT
.	TRBV7-9	TRBJ2-3	.	CASSPYTDTQYF	TGTGCCAGCAGCCCCTACACAGATACGCAGTATTTT
.	TRBV2	TRBJ2-3	once	CASTANTDTQYF	TGTGCCAGCACTGCCAACACAGATACGCAGTATTTT
.	TRBV4-2	TRBJ2-7	.	CASSQEVPGPYEQYF	TGTGCCAGCAGCCAAGAGGTGCCCGGTCCCTACGAGCAGTACTTC
.	TRBV4-1	TRBJ1-4	.	CASSQGTGQKLFF	TGCGCCAGCAGCCAAGGGACGGGGCAAAAACTGTTTTTT
TRBD2	TRBV6-5	TRBJ2-7	.	CASSFERGPYEQYF	TGTGCCAGCAGTTTCGAGCGGGGGCCCTACGAGCAGTACTTC
TRBD1	TRBV5-1	TRBJ1-1	.	CASSWGTGGPNTEAFF	TGCGCCAGCAGCTGGGGGACAGGGGGACCCAACACTGAAGCTTTCTTT
.	TRBV10-1	TRBJ1-1	.	CASSESGRGPRAFF	TGCGCCAGCAGTGAGTCGGGCAGGGGCCCCAGAGCTTTCTTT
.	TRBV15	TRBJ1-2	.	CATSSPGLYYGYTF	TGTGCCACCAGCAGTCCCGGGCTCTACTATGGCTACACCTTC
TRBD2	TRBV2	TRBJ2-7	.	CASRTSGGRTYEQYF	TGTGCCAGCAGGACCAGCGGGGGGCGGACCTACGAGCAGTACTTC
.	TRBV27	TRBJ1-1	.	CASSSARGAPGGYTEAFF	TGTGCCAGCAGTTCCGCCCGGGGCGCTCCAGGAGGTTACACTGAAGCTTTCTTT
.	TRBV27	TRBJ2-6	.	CASSLTASSGANVLTF	TGTGCCAGCAGTTTGACAGCATCCTCTGGGGCCAACGTCCTGACTTTC
TRBD2	TRBV5-1	TRBJ2-3	once	CASSSLSGDTDTQYF	TGCGCCAGCAGCTCCCTTAGCGGGGACACAGATACGCAGTATTTT
.	TRBV27	TRBJ2-3	.	CASSLGRYYTDTQYF	TGTGCCAGCAGTTTAGGAAGATATTACACAGATACGCAGTATTTT
.	TRBV7-9	TRBJ2-3	few	CASSLGGWTITDTQYF	TGTGCCAGCAGCTTAGGCGGGTGGACTATCACAGATACGCAGTATTTT
TRBD2	TRBV5-4	TRBJ2-3	once	CASSFKAGTLSTDTQYF	TGTGCCAGCAGCTTTAAAGCGGGAACACTGAGCACAGATACGCAGTATTTT
TRBD1	TRBV5-1	TRBJ2-7	.	CASSSGTGREQYF	TGCGCCAGCAGCTCCGGGACAGGGCGCGAGCAGTACTTC
.	TRBV5-5	TRBJ1-1	.	CASSLSHRNTEAFF	TGTGCCAGCAGCTTAAGTCACAGAAACACTGAAGCTTTCTTT
TRBD2	TRBV7-9	TRBJ2-3	.	CASSGRGTPDTQYF	TGTGCCAGCTCCGGGCGGGGGACTCCAGATACGCAGTATTTT
.	TRBV7-9	TRBJ1-1	.	CASSGRVWNTEAFF	TGTGCCAGCAGCGGCAGAGTTTGGAACACTGAAGCTTTCTTT
.	TRBV21-1	TRBJ2-7	.	CASRVLSYEQYF	TGTGCCAGCAGAGTACTCTCCTACGAGCAGTACTTC
.	TRBV7-7	TRBJ2-1	.	CASSLEVSPSYNEQFF	TGTGCTAGCAGCTTAGAGGTTAGCCCCTCCTACAATGAGCAGTTCTTC
.	TRBV6-6	TRBJ2-1	.	CATNKRLAGNEQFF	TGTGCCACCAACAAGAGGCTGGCGGGCAATGAGCAGTTCTTC
.	TRBV5-6	TRBJ2-1	few	CASSPGAGSSYNEQFF	TGTGCCAGCAGCCCTGGGGCGGGCAGCTCCTACAATGAGCAGTTCTTC
.	TRBV28	TRBJ2-7	.	CASMTDSYEQYF	TGTGCCAGCATGACGGACTCTTACGAGCAGTACTTC
TRBD2	TRBV6-1	TRBJ2-5	few	CASSEVAGGQETQYF	TGTGCCAGCAGTGAAGTAGCGGGGGGGCAAGAGACCCAGTACTTC
.	TRBV19	TRBJ1-2	few	CASSIVLSYGYTF	TGTGCCAGTAGTATAGTGTTGAGCTATGGCTACACCTTC
.	TRBV11-3	TRBJ2-2	few	CASSPRAANTGELFF	TGTGCCAGCAGCCCCAGGGCAGCGAACACCGGGGAGCTGTTTTTT
.	TRBV1	TRBJ2-1	.	CTSSQGPDRYEQFF	TGCACCAGCAGCCAAGGGCCCGACCGCTATGAGCAGTTCTTC
.	TRBV5-1	TRBJ1-2	.	CASSLEALSYGYTF	TGCGCCAGCAGCTTGGAGGCCCTTAGCTATGGCTACACCTTC
TRBD1	TRBV28	TRBJ1-5	few	CASSGDRAWGNQPQHF	TGTGCCAGCAGTGGAGACAGGGCATGGGGCAATCAGCCCCAGCATTTT
.	TRBV19	TRBJ2-7	.	CASSQGFPYEQYF	TGTGCCAGTAGCCAAGGGTTTCCCTACGAGCAGTACTTC
.	TRBV14	TRBJ2-7	once	CASSQDVGASYEQYF	TGTGCCAGCAGCCAAGATGTAGGGGCCTCCTACGAGCAGTACTTC
.	TRBV7-2	TRBJ1-1	medium-sized	CASSPRGPTDTEAFF	TGTGCCAGCAGCCCGAGGGGCCCGACGGACACTGAAGCTTTCTTT
.	TRBV18	TRBJ2-1	.	CASSPPGISYNEQFF	TGTGCCAGCTCACCACCGGGAATATCCTACAATGAGCAGTTCTTC